The source of this T cell receptor beta chain is a study of T-cell reconstitution after alpha-beta-depleted transplantation in children. Broader study findings: Alpha-beta T cells about two months after transplant reportedly derived from several hundred expanded graft clones. T-cell counts and diversity at one year following transplant were attributed mainly to newly produced T cells.

V was cut by 6 bases and J by 0 bases, with 21 bases left in between. The CDR3 loop spans 17 amino acids. Germline-derived CDR1 and CDR2 are MNHEY and SMNVEV (reference sequence). TCRbeta library construction was performed incorporating unique molecular identifiers. TCRdb re-derived calls from the PCR reads in MiXCR, one entry per CDR3 protein. The sample records some 300,000 distinct CDR3 sequences, about a tenth being singletons. This clonotype appeared many times. Its antigen is as yet unknown. The sequence came from a boy less than two years old with acute myeloid leukemia, due to receive a stem cell transplant. The sequencing used PBMCs, collected before TCRalphabeta/CD19-depleted stem cell transplant. The chain is built from TRBV27 and TRBJ2-7, with D perhaps assigned TRBD1 or TRBD2 (5 bases each). The DNA of the CDR3 is TGTGCCAGCAGACCGTGGTCCGGGGCAGGGAGCTCCTACGAGCAGTACTTC. Translating it yields CASRPWSGAGSSYEQYF.